This TCR beta chain was identified during a study of blood T cell repertoires in COVID-19. At the level of the study: Both acute and convalescent COVID-19 samples were obtained from the United States, Italy and Spain.

Trimming took 2 bases from V and 4 from J; bases not matched to a gene: 6. CDR3 size: 15 residues. The germline V gene encodes CDR1 SGHRS and CDR2 YFSETQ. TCRdb keeps only in-frame clones here, not all; method: immunoSEQ multiplex PCR. The repertoire has around 17,000 clones, roughly 82% of them found once; the top ten carry around 24%. The V call is TRBV5-1, the J call TRBJ1-2; TRBD1 matches at 9 bases. This receptor was obtained from a woman in her 70s with active COVID-19. Sequencing was done on a sample of peripheral blood. The CDR3 loop reads CASSFKQGASYGYTF. The CDR3 region has the DNA TGCGCCAGCAGCTTTAAACAGGGGGCCAGCTATGGCTACACCTTC.